Below are 22 T cell receptor beta chains sequenced from a single sample in a study of T cell responses to AZD1222 COVID-19 vaccine. Sequenced by immunoSEQ multiplex PCR; TCRdb stores in-frame clones only, minus some. The sample includes approximately 170,000 clones, around 89% of them seen just once. This specimen consisted of peripheral blood, obtained on day 0 of AZD1222 vaccination. The receptors were gathered from an adult in good health.

This chain links TRBV6-5 with TRBJ1-2; 7 bases line up with TRBD1. V shed 4 bases, J shed 8 bases, and the junction held 4 bases outside the gene matches. This CDR3 region has 12 residues. Germline V gene lookup returns CDR1 MNHEY and CDR2 SVGAGI. The CDR3 sequence: CASSFDREGYTF. Here the CDR3 DNA reads TGTGCCAGCAGTTTCGACAGGGAAGGCTACACCTTC.

The rearrangement links TRBV5-8 to TRBJ2-1; D is unclear. Looked up from germline, CDR1 is SGHTS and CDR2 is YDEGEE. This CDR3 spans 14 amino acids. V lost 1 base and J lost 0, with 5 bases in between. DNA for the CDR3: TGTGCCAGCAGCTTGCCTAGCTCCTACAATGAGCAGTTCTTC. It encodes CASSLPSSYNEQFF.

This clone was detected once. The rearrangement joins TRBV2 to TRBJ1-2; TRBD1 might be the D (6 bases). Germline lookup yields CDR1 SNHLY and CDR2 FYNNEI. The CDR3 sequence is 11 residues long. Trimming shortened V by 9 bases and J by 8 bases, and 13 bases separated the two germline ends. The CDR3 region has the DNA TGTGCCAGTATTAGACAGGCGGGCTACACCTTC. It specifies CASIRQAGYTF.

This clone was found a few times. The chain is built from TRBV3-1 (or the pseudogene TRBV3-2) and TRBJ1-6; 9 nucleotides match TRBD1. V trimming: 1 base; J trimming: 5 bases; junction bases outside the gene matches: 3. The CDR3 length is 16 residues. Germline loops: CDR1 LGHDT, CDR2 YNNKEL (reference sequence). CDR3 region: CASSQVGDRDNSPLHF. CDR3 DNA: TGTGCCAGCAGCCAAGTAGGGGACAGGGATAATTCACCCCTCCACTTT.

This CDR3 reads CASTPVWLAGATDTQYF. CDR3 nucleotide sequence: TGTGCCAGCACCCCAGTCTGGCTAGCGGGGGCCACAGATACGCAGTATTTT. The rearrangement links TRBV7-9 to TRBJ2-3, with 10 bases that match TRBD2. The V gene's germline CDR1 is SEHNR and CDR2 FQNEAQ (reference sequence). The CDR3 length is 17 residues. J was trimmed by 2 bases and V by 7 bases; bases with no gene match: 12. The full variable domain, completed using reference TRBV7-9 and TRBJ2-3, is DTGVSQNPRHKITKRGQNVTFRCDPISEHNRLYWYRQTLGQGPEFLTYFQNEAQLEKSRLLSDRFSAERPKGSFSTLEIQRTEQGDSAMYLCASTPVWLAGATDTQYFGPGTRLTVL.

The V and J genes are TRBV14 and TRBJ2-7; the D gene is possibly TRBD2 (7 bases). This CDR3 contains 14 residues. CDR1 is SGHDN, CDR2 FVKESK, per germline. The V end lost 1 base, the J end lost 5 bases, and 12 bases lay between the germline ends. The CDR3 sequence: CASSQGQGRDEQYF. Written as DNA, the CDR3 is TGTGCCAGCAGCCAAGGTCAGGGGAGGGACGAGCAGTACTTC.

This chain joins TRBV24-1 and TRBJ2-1; 7 nucleotides match TRBD1. Per germline, CDR1 KGHDR and CDR2 SFDVKD. There are 12 residues in the CDR3. V dropped 9 bases and J dropped 5; count of bases not matched to a gene: 3. CDR3 sequence: CATGTDNNEQFF. DNA of the CDR3: TGTGCCACCGGGACAGACAACAATGAGCAGTTCTTC.

This rearrangement joins TRBV30 to TRBJ2-4, with TRBD2 matching 7 bases. The V segment lost 4 bases and the J segment 8 bases; nucleotides outside the gene matches: 5. The CDR3 has 12 amino acids. CDR1 is GTSNPN, CDR2 SVGIG, per germline (reference sequence). CDR3 amino acids: CAWNVGGDIQYF. CDR3 DNA sequence: TGTGCCTGGAACGTGGGGGGGGACATTCAGTACTTC.

This chain connects TRBV10-3 to TRBJ2-7, with no clear D. The CDR3 covers 12 residues. Germline CDR1 ENHRY, CDR2 SYGVKD. V lost 0 bases and J lost 0, with 0 bases in between. The CDR3 region is CAISESSYEQYV. The CDR3 DNA is TGTGCCATCAGTGAGTCCTCCTACGAGCAGTACGTC.

The CDR3 DNA reads as TGTGCCAGCTCACCAGGGTCGATAGCCCCCTATGGCTACACCTTC. Encoded protein: CASSPGSIAPYGYTF. The chain combines TRBV18 with TRBJ1-2; no firm D call. The CDR3 extends over 15 amino acids. Germline V gene sequence: CDR1 KGHSH, CDR2 LQKENI. Trimming removed 2 bases at V and 4 bases at J, with 14 bases between.

The chain couples TRBV27 to TRBJ1-1; D is undetermined. CDR3 length: 13 amino acids. V was clipped by 5 bases and J by 0 bases, with 7 bases between them. In germline, CDR1 is MNHEY, CDR2 SMNVEV (reference sequence). Here the CDR3 DNA reads TGTGCCAGCAGTACGACCGTGAACACTGAAGCTTTCTTT. Residues: CASSTTVNTEAFF.

This rearrangement joins TRBV11-2 to TRBJ2-2; 8 bases are a match to TRBD2. Germline CDR1 is SGHAT and CDR2 is FQNNGV. J lost 1 base, V lost 1 base, and 2 bases had no gene match. This CDR3 is 16 amino acids long. CDR3 DNA: TGTGCCAGCAGCTTAGCTAGCGGGCAGAACACCGGGGAGCTGTTTTTT. Translation: CASSLASGQNTGELFF.

A single count supports this clone. The chain employs TRBV5-5 and TRBJ1-6; tentatively, D is TRBD1 (6 bases). Looked up from germline, CDR1 is SGHKS and CDR2 is YYEKEE (reference sequence). CDR3 length: 16 residues. V was pared by 0 bases and J by 9 bases, with 16 bases between. Here the CDR3 reads CASSLASGRGRSPLHF. The DNA of the CDR3 is TGTGCCAGCAGCTTGGCCTCTGGCAGGGGACGTTCACCCCTCCACTTT.

This chain joins TRBV6-6 and TRBJ1-3, with unresolved D. Trimming shortened V by 6 bases and J by 2 bases, and 17 bases separated the two germline ends. There are 16 residues in the CDR3. Looked up from germline, CDR1 is MNHNY and CDR2 is SVGAGI (reference sequence). As DNA, the CDR3 is TGTGCCAGCAGCAAACCGAGCTCGGGGACTGGAAACACCATATATTTT. Translated: CASSKPSSGTGNTIYF.

The rearrangement uses TRBV7-9 and TRBJ2-3; unclear D gene. The V gene's germline CDR1 is SEHNR and CDR2 FQNEAQ (reference sequence). The CDR3 runs to 15 residues. Between the trimmed V and J ends, which lost 1 base and 0 bases, there was a span of 8 bases. CDR3 DNA sequence: TGTGCCAGCAGCTTAGTCGGGCAGAGCACAGATACGCAGTATTTT. Amino acids: CASSLVGQSTDTQYF.

The chain is built from TRBV15 and TRBJ2-3, with TRBD2 matching over 7 bases. Germline values: CDR1 LNHNV, CDR2 YYDKDF (reference sequence). The CDR3 has 13 amino acids. After removal of 7 bases from V and 6 bases from J, the junction contained 7 bases not matched to a gene. CDR3 DNA sequence: TGTGCCACCACCCGGGGGGTTTCTGATACGCAGTATTTT. It is translated as CATTRGVSDTQYF. The full variable domain, in which reference TRBV15 and TRBJ2-3 provide the parts outside the CDR3, is DAMVIQNPRYQVTQFGKPVTLSCSQTLNHNVMYWYQQKSSQAPKLLFHYYDKDFNNEADTPDNFQSRRPNTSFCFLDIRSPGLGDTAMYLCATTRGVSDTQYFGPGTRLTVL.

This chain uses TRBV28 with TRBJ1-4; tentative D call: TRBD1 (5 bases). V lost 6 bases and J 3 bases, leaving 14 bases between the germline ends. The CDR3 is 15 amino acids. Germline lookup yields CDR1 MDHEN and CDR2 SYDVKM. DNA of the CDR3: TGTGCCAGCAGCTCCAGCAAAGGGGCTAATGAAAAACTGTTTTTT. Translation gives CASSSSKGANEKLFF.

CDR3 loop: CASRPGLTSYEQYF. The CDR3 DNA reads TGTGCCAGCAGGCCCGGACTAACGAGTTACGAGCAGTACTTC. The chain has TRBV27 and TRBJ2-7; TRBD2 is a possible D gene (6 bases). CDR3 size: 14 residues. The germline CDR1 and CDR2 sequences are MNHEY and SMNVEV (reference sequence). Trimming pared 6 bases from V and 4 bases from J, leaving 16 bases between.

The chain combines TRBV7-9 with TRBJ2-2; D is uncertain. The V end was cut by 4 bases, the J end by 4 bases, with 4 bases between. Germline loops: CDR1 SEHNR, CDR2 FQNEAQ (reference sequence). CDR3 length: 12 amino acids. The CDR3 reads CASSSGTGELFF. The DNA of the CDR3 is TGTGCCAGCAGCTCCGGCACCGGGGAGCTGTTTTTT.

This sequence joins TRBV6-5 and TRBJ1-2; D is unresolved. Deletions cut 8 bases from V and 2 bases from J, with 6 bases between. Germline loops: CDR1 MNHEY, CDR2 SVGAGI. This CDR3 region has 11 residues. The CDR3 DNA reads TGTGCCAGCGGACGGAACTATGGCTACACCTTC. This translates into CASGRNYGYTF.

This sequence joins TRBV5-1 and TRBJ1-3; no firm D call. There are 15 residues in the CDR3. The V end lost 1 base, the J end lost 0 bases, and 8 bases lay between the germline ends. Germline CDR1 and CDR2: SGHRS and YFSETQ. The CDR3 sequence: CASSLSPSSGNTIYF. CDR3 nucleotides: TGCGCCAGCAGCTTGTCTCCGAGCTCTGGAAACACCATATATTTT.

The chain couples TRBV4-2 to TRBJ1-2; TRBD1 agrees at 10 bases. CDR3 length: 18 amino acids. The ends lost 0 bases at V and 4 bases at J; junction bases unmatched: 11. The V gene's germline CDR1 is LGHNA and CDR2 YNFKEQ. The CDR3 here is CASSQDLRDRGMTYGYTF. CDR3 coding DNA: TGTGCCAGCAGCCAAGATCTAAGGGACAGGGGTATGACCTATGGCTACACCTTC.